This T cell receptor (beta chain) comes out of a study of CD8 T cells in ankylosing spondylitis. Library preparation for TCR beta used quantitative 5'-RACE with molecular barcodes. TCRdb independently ran MiXCR on the 5' RACE reads; one entry per CDR3 protein. The repertoire holds about 210,000 distinct CDR3 sequences, with about 7% as singletons. Study findings and constraints: In ankylosing spondylitis blood, a motif of fewer than 10 highly homologous TCR beta variants appeared characteristic. Disease-linked clones were found to be CD8+ and relatively rare in peripheral blood.

This clonotype was detected only a few times. Its antigen is still unknown. The V gene's germline CDR1 is MNHNY and CDR2 SVGAGI (reference sequence). The CDR3 runs 14 residues. V lost 1 base and J lost 5; bases outside the gene matches: 2. This TCR was sampled from a male donor with ankylosing spondylitis. The J gene is TRBJ1-1, the V gene TRBV6-6; 9 bases align to TRBD1. Material: blood, either unsorted or a sorted T cell fraction (not recorded which). The CDR3 DNA reads TGTGCCAGCAGTTACTTCGACAGGGGGACTGAAGCTTTCTTT. Encoded protein: CASSYFDRGTEAFF.